Given below is one TCR beta chain in context. Antigen specificity is unknown. The second PCR ran about 7 to 12 cycles with a sample-barcoded 5' primer and J-beta primers. Each cDNA was tagged by a template-switch adaptor containing 12 random nucleotides. One entry per CDR3 protein, called by TCRdb with MiXCR from the 5' RACE reads. This sample has around 650,000 distinct CDR3 sequences; approximately 29% occur once, and the top ten carry about 16%. This sample is drawn from a study of blood T cells in healthy people across ages. Study-level findings and limits: Across the age range, TCR beta diversity per million T cells fell in a roughly linear way. Diversity estimates from one million T cells were considered underestimates.

CDR1 SGDLS and CDR2 YYNGEE come from the germline V gene. Trimming removed 1 base at V and 4 bases at J, with 12 bases between. CDR3 length: 15 amino acids. Total RNA, at least 5 micrograms per sample, came from PBMCs. The sample taken for sequencing was blood. V and J are TRBV9 and TRBJ1-5; TRBD1 is a possible D gene (5 bases). This receptor was obtained from a woman aged 80 or older in good health. In DNA, the CDR3 is TGTGCCAGCAGCGTATCTGCAGGGCGTAATCAGCCCCAGCATTTT. It encodes CASSVSAGRNQPQHF.